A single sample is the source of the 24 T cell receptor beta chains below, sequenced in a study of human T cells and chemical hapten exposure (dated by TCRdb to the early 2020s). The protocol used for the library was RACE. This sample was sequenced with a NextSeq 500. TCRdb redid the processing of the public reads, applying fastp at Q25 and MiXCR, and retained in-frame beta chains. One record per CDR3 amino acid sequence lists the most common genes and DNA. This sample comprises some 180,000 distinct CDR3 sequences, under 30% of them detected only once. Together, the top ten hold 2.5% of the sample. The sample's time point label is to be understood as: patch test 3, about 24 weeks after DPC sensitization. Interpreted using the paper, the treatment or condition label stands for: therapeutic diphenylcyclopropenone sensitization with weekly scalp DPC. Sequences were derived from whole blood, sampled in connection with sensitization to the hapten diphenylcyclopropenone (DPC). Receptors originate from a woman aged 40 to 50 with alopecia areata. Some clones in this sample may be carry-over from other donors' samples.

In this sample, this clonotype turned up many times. CDR3 DNA: TGTGCCAGCAGCCCCCTCGGCAATCAGCCCCAGCATTTT. It codes for CASSPLGNQPQHF. The chain uses TRBV12-3 or TRBV12-4 and TRBJ1-5; no reliable D call. Trimming cost V 6 bases and J 2 bases, with 8 bases left between them. CDR3 length: 13 amino acids.

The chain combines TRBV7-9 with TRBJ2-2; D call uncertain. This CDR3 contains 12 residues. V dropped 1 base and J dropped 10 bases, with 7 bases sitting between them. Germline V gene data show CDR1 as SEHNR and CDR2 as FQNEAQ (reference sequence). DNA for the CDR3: TGTGCCAGCAGCTTAGTTGGGGAGGAGCTGTTTTTT. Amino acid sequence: CASSLVGEELFF.

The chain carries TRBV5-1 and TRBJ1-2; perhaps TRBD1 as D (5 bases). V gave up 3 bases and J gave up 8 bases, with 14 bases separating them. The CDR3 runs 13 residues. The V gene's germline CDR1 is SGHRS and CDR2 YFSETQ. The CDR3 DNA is TGCGCCAGCAGCTGGGACGGTTCGTCCGGCTACACCTTC. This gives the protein CASSWDGSSGYTF.

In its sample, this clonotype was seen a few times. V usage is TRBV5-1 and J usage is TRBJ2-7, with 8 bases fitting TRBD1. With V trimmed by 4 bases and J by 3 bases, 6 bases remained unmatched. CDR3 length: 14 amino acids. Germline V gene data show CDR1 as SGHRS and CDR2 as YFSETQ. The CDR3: CASSRGDRFYEQYF. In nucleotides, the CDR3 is TGCGCCAGCAGCCGCGGGGACAGGTTCTACGAGCAGTACTTC.

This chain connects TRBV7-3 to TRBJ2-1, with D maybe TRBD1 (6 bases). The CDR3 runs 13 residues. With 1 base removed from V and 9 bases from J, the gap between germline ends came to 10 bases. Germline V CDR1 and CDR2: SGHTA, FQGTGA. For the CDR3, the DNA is TGTGCCAGCAGCTTAATTGTAGGGGGTGAGCAGTTCTTC. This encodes CASSLIVGGEQFF.

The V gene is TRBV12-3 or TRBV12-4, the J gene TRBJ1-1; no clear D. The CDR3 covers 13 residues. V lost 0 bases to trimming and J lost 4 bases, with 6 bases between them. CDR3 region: CASSLAGFTEAFF. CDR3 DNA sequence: TGTGCCAGCAGTTTAGCGGGCTTCACTGAAGCTTTCTTT.

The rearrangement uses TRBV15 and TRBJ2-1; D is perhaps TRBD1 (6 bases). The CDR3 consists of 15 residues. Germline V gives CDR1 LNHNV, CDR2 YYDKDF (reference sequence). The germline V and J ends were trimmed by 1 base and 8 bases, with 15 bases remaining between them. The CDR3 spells CATSRGRGQVDEQFF. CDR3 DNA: TGTGCCACCAGCAGAGGCAGGGGCCAGGTGGATGAGCAGTTCTTC.

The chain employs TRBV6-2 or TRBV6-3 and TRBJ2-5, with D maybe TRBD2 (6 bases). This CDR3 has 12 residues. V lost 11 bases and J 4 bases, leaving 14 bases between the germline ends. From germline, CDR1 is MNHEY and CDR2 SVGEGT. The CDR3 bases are TGTGCCGCGGGACCATCAGCAGAGACCCAGTACTTC. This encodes CAAGPSAETQYF.

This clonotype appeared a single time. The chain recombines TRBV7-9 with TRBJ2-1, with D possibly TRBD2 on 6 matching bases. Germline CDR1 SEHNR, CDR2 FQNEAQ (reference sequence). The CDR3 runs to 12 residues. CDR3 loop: CVIGGANNEQFF. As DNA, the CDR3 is TGTGTCATCGGCGGGGCAAACAATGAGCAGTTCTTC.

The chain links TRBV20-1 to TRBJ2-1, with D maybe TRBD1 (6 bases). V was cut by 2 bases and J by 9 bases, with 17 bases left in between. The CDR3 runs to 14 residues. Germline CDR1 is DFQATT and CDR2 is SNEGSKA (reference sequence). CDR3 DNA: TGCAGTGCTAGATCTCCTAGGGGGTTTAGTGAGCAGTTCTTC. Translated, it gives CSARSPRGFSEQFF.

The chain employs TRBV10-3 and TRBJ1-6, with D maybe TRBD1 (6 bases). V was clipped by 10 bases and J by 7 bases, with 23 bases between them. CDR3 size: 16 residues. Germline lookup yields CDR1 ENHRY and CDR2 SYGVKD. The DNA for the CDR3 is TGTGCCACCGGGTTGGAGGGGAGAGGGGGGAATTCACCCCTCCACTTT. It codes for CATGLEGRGGNSPLHF.

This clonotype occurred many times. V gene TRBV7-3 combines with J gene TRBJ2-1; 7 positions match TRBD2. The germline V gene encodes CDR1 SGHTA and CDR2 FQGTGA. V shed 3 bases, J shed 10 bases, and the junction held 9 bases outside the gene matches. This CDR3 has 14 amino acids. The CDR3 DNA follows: TGTGCCAGCAGCTTCAGGGTAGCGGGCAGGGAGCAGTTCTTC. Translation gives CASSFRVAGREQFF.

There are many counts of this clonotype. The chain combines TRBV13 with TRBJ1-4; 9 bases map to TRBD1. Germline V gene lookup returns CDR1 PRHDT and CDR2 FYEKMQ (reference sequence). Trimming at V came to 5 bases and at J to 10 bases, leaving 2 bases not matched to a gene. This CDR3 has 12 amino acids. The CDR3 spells CASSLTGGKLFF. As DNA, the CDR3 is TGTGCCAGCAGCCTGACAGGGGGAAAACTGTTTTTT.

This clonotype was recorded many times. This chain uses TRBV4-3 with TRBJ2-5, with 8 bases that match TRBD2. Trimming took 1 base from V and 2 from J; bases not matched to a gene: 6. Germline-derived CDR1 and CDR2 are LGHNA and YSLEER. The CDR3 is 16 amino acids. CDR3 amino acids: CASSQASGLAQETQYF. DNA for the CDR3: TGCGCCAGCAGCCAAGCATCAGGACTAGCACAAGAGACCCAGTACTTC.

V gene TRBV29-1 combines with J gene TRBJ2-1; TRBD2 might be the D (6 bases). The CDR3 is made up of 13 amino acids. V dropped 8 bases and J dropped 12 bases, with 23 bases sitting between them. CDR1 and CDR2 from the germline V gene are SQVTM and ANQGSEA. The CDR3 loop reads CSSLWGDQRGQFF. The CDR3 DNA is TGCAGCTCCCTTTGGGGGGACCAACGGGGGCAGTTCTTC.

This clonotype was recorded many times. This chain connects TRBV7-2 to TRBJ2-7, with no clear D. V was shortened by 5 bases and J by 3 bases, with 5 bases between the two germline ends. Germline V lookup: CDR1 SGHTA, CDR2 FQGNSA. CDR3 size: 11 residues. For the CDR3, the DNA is TGTGCCAGCAGCCCCGGCTACGAGCAGTACTTC. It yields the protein CASSPGYEQYF.

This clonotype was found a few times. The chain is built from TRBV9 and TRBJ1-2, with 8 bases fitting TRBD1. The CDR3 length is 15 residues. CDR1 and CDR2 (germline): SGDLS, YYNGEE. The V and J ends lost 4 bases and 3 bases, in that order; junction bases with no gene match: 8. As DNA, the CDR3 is TGTGCCAGCAGCCGTGGACAGGGCAATGACTATGGCTACACCTTC. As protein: CASSRGQGNDYGYTF. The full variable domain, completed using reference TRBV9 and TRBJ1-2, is DSGVTQTPKHLITATGQRVTLRCSPRSGDLSVYWYQQSLDQGLQFLIQYYNGEERAKGNILERFSAQQFPDLHSELNLSSLELGDSALYFCASSRGQGNDYGYTFGSGTRLTVV.

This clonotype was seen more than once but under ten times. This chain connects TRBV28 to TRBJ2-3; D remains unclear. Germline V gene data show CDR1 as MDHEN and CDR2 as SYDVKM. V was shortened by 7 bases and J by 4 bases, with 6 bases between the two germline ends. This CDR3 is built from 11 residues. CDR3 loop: CASTTPDTQYF. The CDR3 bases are TGTGCCAGCACCACACCAGATACGCAGTATTTT.

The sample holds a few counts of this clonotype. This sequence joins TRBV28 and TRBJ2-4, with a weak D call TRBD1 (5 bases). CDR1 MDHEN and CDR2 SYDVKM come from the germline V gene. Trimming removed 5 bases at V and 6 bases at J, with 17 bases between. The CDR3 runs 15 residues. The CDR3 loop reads CASSRQGPELNIQYF. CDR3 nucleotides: TGTGCCAGCAGTCGTCAGGGTCCAGAGTTAAACATTCAGTACTTC.

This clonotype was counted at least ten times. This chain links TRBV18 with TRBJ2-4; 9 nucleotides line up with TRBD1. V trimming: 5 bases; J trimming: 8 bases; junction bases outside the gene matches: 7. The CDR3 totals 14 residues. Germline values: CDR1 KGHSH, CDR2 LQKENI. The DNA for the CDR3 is TGTGCCAGCTCAGCCGGGACAGGGATAGACATTCAGTACTTC. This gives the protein CASSAGTGIDIQYF.

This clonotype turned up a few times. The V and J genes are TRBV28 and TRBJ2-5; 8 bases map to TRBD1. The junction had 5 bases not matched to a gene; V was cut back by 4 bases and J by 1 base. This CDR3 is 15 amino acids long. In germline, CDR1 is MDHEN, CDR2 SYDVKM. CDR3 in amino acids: CASSSRDRIQETQYF. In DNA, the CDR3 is TGTGCCAGCAGTTCCCGGGACAGGATCCAAGAGACCCAGTACTTC.

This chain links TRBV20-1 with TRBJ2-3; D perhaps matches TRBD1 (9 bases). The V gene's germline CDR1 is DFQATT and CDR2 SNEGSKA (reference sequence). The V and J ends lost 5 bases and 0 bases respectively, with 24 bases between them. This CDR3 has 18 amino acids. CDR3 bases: TGCAGTGCTGATGGACAGGGGACTCAGCGGGGGAGCACAGATACGCAGTATTTT. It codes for CSADGQGTQRGSTDTQYF.

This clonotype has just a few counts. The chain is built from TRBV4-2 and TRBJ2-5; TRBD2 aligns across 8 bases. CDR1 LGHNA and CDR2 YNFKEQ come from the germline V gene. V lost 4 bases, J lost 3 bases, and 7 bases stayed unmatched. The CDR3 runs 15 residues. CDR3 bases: TGTGCCAGCAGCCCGTTGTCAGCGGGAGAAGAGACCCAGTACTTC. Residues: CASSPLSAGEETQYF.

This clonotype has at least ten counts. The CDR3: CASSLASSSYEQYF. The CDR3 DNA reads as TGTGCCAGCAGTTTAGCTAGTTCCTCCTACGAGCAGTACTTC. The rearrangement uses TRBV12-3 or TRBV12-4 and TRBJ2-7; D uncertain. The CDR3 is 14 residues long. V lost 0 bases, J lost 0 bases, and 6 bases lay in between.